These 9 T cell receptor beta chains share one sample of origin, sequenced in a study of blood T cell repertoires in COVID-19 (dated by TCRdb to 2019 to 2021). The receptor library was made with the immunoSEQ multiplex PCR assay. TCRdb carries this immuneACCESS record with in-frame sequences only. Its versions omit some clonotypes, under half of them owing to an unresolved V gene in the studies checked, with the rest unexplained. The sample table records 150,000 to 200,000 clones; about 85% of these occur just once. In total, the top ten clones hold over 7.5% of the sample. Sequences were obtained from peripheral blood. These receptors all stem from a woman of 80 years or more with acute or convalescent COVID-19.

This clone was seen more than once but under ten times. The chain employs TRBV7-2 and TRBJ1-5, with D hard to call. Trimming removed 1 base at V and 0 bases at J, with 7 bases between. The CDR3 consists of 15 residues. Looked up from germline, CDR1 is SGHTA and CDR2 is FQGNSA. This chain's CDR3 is CASSLEQYSNQPQHF. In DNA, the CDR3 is TGTGCCAGCAGCTTAGAACAGTATAGCAATCAGCCCCAGCATTTT. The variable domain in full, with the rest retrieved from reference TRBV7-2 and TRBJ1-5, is GAGVSQSPSNKVTEKGKDVELRCDPISGHTALYWYRQSLGQGLEFLIYFQGNSAPDKSGLPSDRFSAERTGGSVSTLTIQRTQQEDSAVYLCASSLEQYSNQPQHFGDGTRLSIL.

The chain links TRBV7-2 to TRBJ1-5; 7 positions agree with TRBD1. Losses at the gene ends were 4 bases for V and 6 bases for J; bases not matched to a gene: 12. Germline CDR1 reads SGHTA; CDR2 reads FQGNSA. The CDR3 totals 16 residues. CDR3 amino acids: CASSSVTGAGTQPQHF. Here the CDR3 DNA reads TGTGCCAGCAGCTCCGTAACAGGGGCAGGTACTCAGCCCCAGCATTTT.

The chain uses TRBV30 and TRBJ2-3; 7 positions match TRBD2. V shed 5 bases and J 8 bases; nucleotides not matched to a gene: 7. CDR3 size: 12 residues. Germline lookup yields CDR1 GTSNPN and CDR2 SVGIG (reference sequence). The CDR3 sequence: CAWAGTTVTQYF. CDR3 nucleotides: TGTGCCTGGGCCGGGACTACCGTTACGCAGTATTTT.

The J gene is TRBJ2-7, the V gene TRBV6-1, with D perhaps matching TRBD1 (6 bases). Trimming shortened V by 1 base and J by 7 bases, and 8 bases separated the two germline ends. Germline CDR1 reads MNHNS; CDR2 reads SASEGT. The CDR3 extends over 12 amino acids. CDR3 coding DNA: TGTGCCAGCAGTGAAGGGGGGCAGGAGCAGTACTTC. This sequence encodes CASSEGGQEQYF.

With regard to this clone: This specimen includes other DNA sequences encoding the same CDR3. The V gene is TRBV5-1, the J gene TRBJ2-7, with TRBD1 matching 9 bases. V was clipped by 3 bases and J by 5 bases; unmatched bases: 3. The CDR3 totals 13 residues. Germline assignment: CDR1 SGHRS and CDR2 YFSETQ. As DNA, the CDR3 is TGCGCCAGCAGCTCCGGGACAGGGAACGAGCAGTACTTC. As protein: CASSSGTGNEQYF.

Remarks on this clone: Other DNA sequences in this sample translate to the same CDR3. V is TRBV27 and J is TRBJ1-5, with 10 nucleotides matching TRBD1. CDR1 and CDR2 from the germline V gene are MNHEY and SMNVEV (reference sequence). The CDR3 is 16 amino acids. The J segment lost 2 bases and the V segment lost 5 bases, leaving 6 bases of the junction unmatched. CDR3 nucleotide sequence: TGTGCCAGCAGTCCCCGACAGGGGGCTGGCAATCAGCCCCAGCATTTT. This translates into CASSPRQGAGNQPQHF.

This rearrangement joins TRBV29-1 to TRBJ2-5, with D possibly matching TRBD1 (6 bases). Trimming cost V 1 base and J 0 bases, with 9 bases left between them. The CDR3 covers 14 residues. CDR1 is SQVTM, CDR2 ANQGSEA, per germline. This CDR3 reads CSVEGSGDQETQYF. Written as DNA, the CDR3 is TGCAGCGTTGAAGGATCAGGGGACCAAGAGACCCAGTACTTC. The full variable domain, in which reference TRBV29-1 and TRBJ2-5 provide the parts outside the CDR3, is SAVISQKPSRDICQRGTSLTIQCQVDSQVTMMFWYRQQPGQSLTLIATANQGSEATYESGFVIDKFPISRPNLTFSTLTVSNMSPEDSSIYLCSVEGSGDQETQYFGPGTRLLVL.

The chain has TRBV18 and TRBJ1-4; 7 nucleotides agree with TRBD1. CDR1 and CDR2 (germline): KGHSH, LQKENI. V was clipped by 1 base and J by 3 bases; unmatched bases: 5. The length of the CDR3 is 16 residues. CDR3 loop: CASSPLVQGANEKLFF. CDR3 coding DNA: TGTGCCAGCTCACCACTGGTCCAGGGGGCTAATGAAAAACTGTTTTTT.

CDR3 DNA: TGCGCCAGTACTGGACAGGGGATGGAACAGTACTTC. Translation gives CASTGQGMEQYF. This chain joins TRBV5-1 and TRBJ2-7, with 9 nucleotides matching TRBD1. The CDR3 is 12 amino acids. The V segment lost 8 bases and the J segment 10 bases; nucleotides outside the gene matches: 10. The V gene's germline CDR1 is SGHRS and CDR2 YFSETQ.